This TCR beta chain was sequenced for a study of blood T cell repertoires in COVID-19. At the level of the study: Nucleic acid was either cDNA or gDNA, and it came from T cells, B-cell-depleted T cells, or PBMCs.

CDR1 is MGHRA and CDR2 is YSYEKL in the germline V gene. Trimming removed 1 base from V and 7 bases from J, with 10 bases in between. The CDR3 runs 13 residues. Libraries were prepared by immunoSEQ multiplex PCR; TCRdb keeps only in-frame clonotypes and omits some of them. The profile covers 200,000 to 250,000 clones, with approximately 90% appearing a single time and 9.5% to 13% taken by the ten largest. The receptor was derived from a woman aged 45-59 years with COVID-19, enrolled during active disease. The rearrangement uses TRBV4-1 and TRBJ1-1; possible D gene TRBD1, 5 bases. The sequenced material came from peripheral blood. The CDR3 DNA is TGCGCCAGCAGCCAAGTCCCAGGGATTGAAGCTTTCTTT. As protein: CASSQVPGIEAFF.